Following are 20 T cell receptor beta chains from one sample sequenced in a study of tumor-infiltrating lymphocytes in glioblastoma multiforme. TCRB libraries came from RNA via three nested multiplex PCR rounds. Each CDR3 protein gets one entry after TCRdb re-called the multiplex PCR reads with MiXCR. The sample gives 9,900 or so distinct CDR3 sequences, 71% of which show up once; over 30% is in the top ten. The sequenced sample was brain tumor tissue. The receptors were gathered from a male donor with glioblastoma.

This chain joins TRBV11-2 and TRBJ2-5, with TRBD2 matching 11 bases. Germline lookup yields CDR1 SGHAT and CDR2 FQNNGV. J gave up 4 bases and V 5 bases, and 12 bases lay outside the gene matches. This CDR3 region has 17 residues. CDR3 in DNA: TGTGCCAGCAGCCCCCCCGGGCAGCTAGCGGGGGGAGAGACCCAGTACTTC. Translating gives CASSPPGQLAGGETQYF.

This clonotype qualifies as large. The chain links TRBV11-2 to TRBJ2-3; weak D call: TRBD2 (6 bases). This CDR3 region has 14 residues. Germline CDR1 and CDR2: SGHAT and FQNNGV. Deletions cut 3 bases from V and 5 bases from J, with 12 bases between. The CDR3 nucleotides read TGTGCCAGCAGCTTGGGACCCGGGGGAGATACGCAGTATTTT. Translated: CASSLGPGGDTQYF.

The gene calls are TRBV29-1 and TRBJ2-7; 12 nucleotides align to TRBD2. The CDR3 is made up of 16 amino acids. V gave up 8 bases and J gave up 4 bases; unmatched junction bases: 15. The germline V gene encodes CDR1 SQVTM and CDR2 ANQGSEA. The CDR3 DNA is TGCAGCATATCGACTAGCGGGAGAAGAAGTCGGTACGAGCAGTACTTC. Encoded protein: CSISTSGRRSRYEQYF.

Details on this clonotype: It is likely a read error, because the conserved phenylalanine at the end of the CDR3 is missing. The chain links TRBV6-2 or TRBV6-3 to TRBJ2-1, with a weak D call TRBD2 (6 bases). CDR3 size: 14 residues. Germline CDR1 MNHEY, CDR2 SVGEGT. Trimming stripped 6 bases from V and 7 bases from J, with 16 bases between. CDR3 protein: CASSTLADYNEQFL. Written as DNA, the CDR3 is TGTGCCAGCAGCACACTAGCTGACTATAATGAGCAGTTCTTG.

This chain joins TRBV20-1 and TRBJ2-1, with D possibly being TRBD1 (5 bases). Trimming removed 0 bases from V and 0 bases from J, with 6 bases in between. Germline CDR1 DFQATT, CDR2 SNEGSKA (reference sequence). There are 14 residues in the CDR3. The CDR3: CSARDGASYNEQFF. In nucleotides, the CDR3 is TGCAGTGCTAGAGATGGGGCCTCCTACAATGAGCAGTTCTTC.

Many counts were recorded for this clonotype. The chain combines TRBV5-1 with TRBJ2-4, with 9 bases matching TRBD1. The CDR3 length is 15 residues. CDR1 is SGHRS, CDR2 YFSETQ, per germline. V was clipped by 4 bases and J by 8 bases; unmatched bases: 10. CDR3 residues: CASSRTGAELDIQYF. The CDR3 DNA sequence: TGCGCCAGCAGCCGGACAGGGGCTGAATTGGACATTCAGTACTTC. Supplemented by reference TRBV5-1 and TRBJ2-4, the full variable domain reads KAGVTQTPRYLIKTRGQQVTLSCSPISGHRSVSWYQQTPGQGLQFLFEYFSETQRNKGNFPGRFSGRQFSNSRSEMNVSTLELGDSALYLCASSRTGAELDIQYFGAGTRLSVL.

This clonotype qualifies as medium-sized. V and J are TRBV6-5 and TRBJ2-6, with D unresolved. Trimming removed 5 bases from V and 7 bases from J, with 6 bases in between. The CDR3 is made up of 12 amino acids. Germline CDR1 reads MNHEY; CDR2 reads SVGAGI. In DNA, the CDR3 is TGTGCCAGCAGTCAGGATGCCAACGTCCTGACTTTC. Encoded protein: CASSQDANVLTF.

The V and J genes are TRBV20-1 and TRBJ2-7; TRBD1 or TRBD2 may be the D gene (5 bases each). V gave up 5 bases and J gave up 7 bases, with 27 bases separating them. Germline CDR1 DFQATT, CDR2 SNEGSKA (reference sequence). CDR3 length equals 16 residues. The CDR3 loop reads CSASDMRQGVWGEQYF. The CDR3 DNA is TGCAGTGCTTCTGACATGAGGCAAGGCGTATGGGGGGAGCAGTACTTC.

By sample share, this clonotype is large. The rearrangement joins TRBV29-1 to TRBJ2-1; D may be TRBD1 or TRBD2 (7 bases each). CDR3 length equals 13 residues. The germline gives CDR1 SQVTM, CDR2 ANQGSEA. V dropped 7 bases and J dropped 7 bases, with 17 bases sitting between them. As DNA, the CDR3 is TGCAGCGCTTCCAGACAGGGAGGGAATGAGCAGTTCTTC. It is translated as CSASRQGGNEQFF.

The sample holds one count of this clonotype. Germline is not matched at one junction end, which may reflect a read error. V and J are TRBV30 and TRBJ2-3; possibly TRBD2 for D (6 bases). This CDR3 is 15 amino acids long. Per the germline V gene, CDR1 is GTSNPN and CDR2 is SVGIG (reference sequence). The CDR3 DNA reads as TGTGCCTGGACTGAGACGGCTACTAGCACTGATACGCAGTATTTT. Amino acid sequence: CAWTETATSTDTQYF.

This clonotype was detected only once. The chain carries TRBV5-4 and TRBJ2-6; TRBD1 or TRBD2 may be the D gene (5 bases each). Germline V gene lookup returns CDR1 SGHNT and CDR2 YYREEE (reference sequence). V lost 1 base and J lost 15, with 23 bases in between. The CDR3 sequence is 16 residues long. The CDR3 nucleotides are TGTGCCAGCAGCTTGAGTTGGGTGAACGGGGCCACCGACCTGACTTTC. It specifies CASSLSWVNGATDLTF.

In regard to this clonotype: Germline is not matched at one junction end, which may reflect a read error. The chain carries TRBV10-1 and TRBJ2-1; D perhaps matches TRBD2 (5 bases). The CDR3 sequence is 14 residues long. From germline, CDR1 is WNHNN and CDR2 SYGVQD (reference sequence). CDR3 in amino acids: CASSDGSSHNEQFF. The CDR3 DNA sequence: TGCGCCAGCAGTGATGGGAGCTCCCACAATGAGCAGTTCTTC.

To note about this clonotype: Because the CDR3 is missing its conserved closing phenylalanine or tryptophan, this is likely a read error. J is TRBJ1-1 and V is TRBV5-6; TRBD1 might be the D (5 bases). V was cut by 7 bases and J by 8 bases, with 18 bases left in between. Germline CDR1 and CDR2: SGHDT and YYEEEE. This CDR3 is 13 amino acids long. CDR3 nucleotides: TGTGCCAGCGGTCGAACGGGGGTGAGGGAAGCTTTCTTG. Protein product: CASGRTGVREAFL.

The V and J genes are TRBV11-3 and TRBJ2-1; 9 bases align to TRBD1. The CDR3 totals 16 residues. Trimming took 4 bases from V and 3 from J; bases not matched to a gene: 7. The germline V gene has CDR1 SGHNT and CDR2 YENEEA. CDR3: CASSSASTGGYNEQFF. CDR3 in DNA: TGTGCCAGCAGCTCCGCCTCGACAGGGGGCTACAATGAGCAGTTCTTC.

This clonotype was seen repeatedly, ten times or more. Since a much larger clone is just one base distant, this may be a read error. The chain couples TRBV20-1 to TRBJ1-1; 8 bases fit TRBD1. This CDR3 region has 16 residues. Germline assignment: CDR1 DFQATT and CDR2 SNEGSKA (reference sequence). The CDR3 sequence is CSATDRAHAMNAEAFF. The CDR3 nucleotides are TGCAGTGCTACGGACAGGGCCCATGCCATGAACGCTGAAGCTTTCTTT.

About this clonotype itself: One end of the junction fails to match germline, which may point to a read error. The V and J genes are TRBV11-2 and TRBJ2-7; TRBD1 might be the D (5 bases). CDR1 is SGHAT, CDR2 FQNNGV, per germline. The CDR3 runs 15 residues. CDR3 DNA: TGTACCAGCAGCTTAGGACATGGAACCGTCCGCGAGCAGTACTTC. This sequence encodes CTSSLGHGTVREQYF.

The chain uses TRBV11-2 and TRBJ2-2; possible D gene TRBD2, 5 bases. Per the germline V gene, CDR1 is SGHAT and CDR2 is FQNNGV. The CDR3 length is 18 residues. The V end lost 3 bases, the J end lost 13 bases, and 30 bases lay between the germline ends. The CDR3 DNA is TGTGCCAGCAGCTTCAGTCCTTACCGGGATGAATATAGCACCGGGCTGTTTTTT. It specifies CASSFSPYRDEYSTGLFF.

The V and J genes are TRBV5-1 and TRBJ1-1; 7 bases are shared with TRBD1. Germline CDR1 is SGHRS and CDR2 is YFSETQ. V shed 0 bases and J 3 bases; nucleotides not matched to a gene: 8. The CDR3 is made up of 16 amino acids. This chain's CDR3 is CASSLGSGTGDTEAFF. The CDR3 DNA reads as TGCGCCAGCAGCTTGGGGTCCGGAACAGGGGACACTGAAGCTTTCTTT.

V and J are TRBV29-1 and TRBJ2-5; TRBD2 aligns across 9 bases. The CDR3 consists of 18 residues. Trimming cost V 1 base and J 5 bases; bases outside gene matches: 17. Germline CDR1 SQVTM, CDR2 ANQGSEA. This CDR3 is CSVEGLAVERGSFETQYF. CDR3 bases: TGCAGCGTTGAAGGACTAGCGGTAGAAAGAGGGTCGTTTGAGACCCAGTACTTC. The variable domain in full, completed from reference TRBV29-1 and TRBJ2-5, reads SAVISQKPSRDICQRGTSLTIQCQVDSQVTMMFWYRQQPGQSLTLIATANQGSEATYESGFVIDKFPISRPNLTFSTLTVSNMSPEDSSIYLCSVEGLAVERGSFETQYFGPGTRLLVL.

This clonotype was observed once. The junction departs from germline at one end; a sequencing error may be responsible. The chain couples TRBV4-2 to TRBJ2-1, with TRBD2 matching 8 bases. The CDR3 covers 16 residues. The germline CDR1 and CDR2 sequences are LGHNA and YNFKEQ. The CDR3 sequence: CATSQDFGQAGVSQFF. CDR3 nucleotide sequence: TGTGCCACCAGCCAAGACTTTGGGCAAGCGGGAGTCAGTCAGTTCTTC.